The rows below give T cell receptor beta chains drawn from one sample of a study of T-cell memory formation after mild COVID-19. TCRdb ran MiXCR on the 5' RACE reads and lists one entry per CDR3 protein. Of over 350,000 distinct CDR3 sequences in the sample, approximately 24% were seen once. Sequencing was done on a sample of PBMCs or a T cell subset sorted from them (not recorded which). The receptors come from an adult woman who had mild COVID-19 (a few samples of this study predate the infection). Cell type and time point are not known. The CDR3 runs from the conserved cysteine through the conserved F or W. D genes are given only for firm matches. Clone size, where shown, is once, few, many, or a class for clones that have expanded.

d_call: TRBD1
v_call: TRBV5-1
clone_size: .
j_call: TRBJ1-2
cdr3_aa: CASSLLDRAHGYTF
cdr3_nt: TGCGCCAGCAGCCTCCTGGACAGGGCCCATGGCTACACCTTC

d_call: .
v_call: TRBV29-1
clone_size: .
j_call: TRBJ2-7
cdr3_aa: CSVPPVPRLVWYEQYF
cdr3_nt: TGCAGCGTCCCACCCGTCCCCCGTCTCGTTTGGTACGAGCAGTACTTC

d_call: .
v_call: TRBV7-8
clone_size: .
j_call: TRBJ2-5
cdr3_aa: CASSLVYRAQTETQYF
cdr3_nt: TGTGCCAGCAGCTTAGTTTACAGGGCCCAGACGGAGACCCAGTACTTC

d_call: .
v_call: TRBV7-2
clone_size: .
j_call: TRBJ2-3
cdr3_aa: CASSSSLVPDTQYF
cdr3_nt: TGTGCCAGCAGCTCTTCACTTGTACCAGATACGCAGTATTTT

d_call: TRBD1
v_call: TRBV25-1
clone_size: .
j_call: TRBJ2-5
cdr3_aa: CASSKRTGWGTQYF
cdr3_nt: TGTGCCAGCAGTAAGCGGACAGGGTGGGGGACCCAGTACTTC

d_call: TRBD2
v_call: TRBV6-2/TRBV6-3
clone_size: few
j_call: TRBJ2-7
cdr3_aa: CASSYELGSSGRAIEQYF
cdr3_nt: TGTGCCAGCAGTTACGAACTAGGGTCGAGCGGGAGGGCCATCGAGCAGTACTTC

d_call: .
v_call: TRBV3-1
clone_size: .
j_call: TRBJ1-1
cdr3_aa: CASSRIVNTEAFF
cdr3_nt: TGTGCCAGCAGCCGGATAGTCAACACTGAAGCTTTCTTT

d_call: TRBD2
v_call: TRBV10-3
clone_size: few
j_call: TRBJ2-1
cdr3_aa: CAIRRTSTYNEQFF
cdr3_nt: TGTGCCATCCGCCGGACTAGCACTTACAATGAGCAGTTCTTC

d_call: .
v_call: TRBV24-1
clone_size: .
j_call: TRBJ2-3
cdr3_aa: CATSDWSDSLVTDTQYF
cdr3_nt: TGTGCCACCAGTGATTGGTCCGACTCCCTGGTCACAGATACGCAGTATTTT

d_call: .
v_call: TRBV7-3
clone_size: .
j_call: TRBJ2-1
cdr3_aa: CASRAGTSSSYNEQFF
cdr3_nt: TGTGCCAGCAGAGCCGGGACATCTAGCTCCTACAATGAGCAGTTCTTC

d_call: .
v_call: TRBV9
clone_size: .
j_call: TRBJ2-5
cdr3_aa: CASSPRGGTVGDTQYF
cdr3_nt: TGTGCCAGCAGCCCTAGAGGCGGGACGGTAGGAGATACCCAGTACTTC

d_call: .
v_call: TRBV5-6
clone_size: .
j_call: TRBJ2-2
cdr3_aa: CASYGIGTTNTGELFF
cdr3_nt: TGTGCCAGCTATGGGATAGGAACAACGAACACCGGGGAGCTGTTTTTT

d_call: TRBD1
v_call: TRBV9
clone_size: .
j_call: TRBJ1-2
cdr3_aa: CASSPPGTAYGYTF
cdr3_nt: TGTGCCAGCAGCCCCCCCGGGACAGCTTATGGCTACACCTTC

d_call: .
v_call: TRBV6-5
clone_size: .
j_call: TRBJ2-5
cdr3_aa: CASSYSGGMETQYF
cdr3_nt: TGTGCCAGCAGTTACTCAGGGGGAATGGAGACCCAGTACTTC

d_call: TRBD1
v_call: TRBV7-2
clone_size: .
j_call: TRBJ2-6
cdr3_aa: CASSLGQGAGANVLTF
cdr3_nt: TGTGCCAGCAGCTTGGGACAGGGGGCTGGGGCCAACGTCCTGACTTTC

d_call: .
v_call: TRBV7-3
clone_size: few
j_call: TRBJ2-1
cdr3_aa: CASRSGGNEQFF
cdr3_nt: TGTGCCAGCAGGAGCGGAGGCAATGAGCAGTTCTTC

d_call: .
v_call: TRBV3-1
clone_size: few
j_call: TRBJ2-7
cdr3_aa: CASSQSGTGTFREQYF
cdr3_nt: TGTGCCAGCAGCCAATCTGGGACCGGGACCTTCCGCGAGCAGTACTTC

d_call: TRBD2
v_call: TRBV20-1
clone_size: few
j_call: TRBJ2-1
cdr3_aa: CSGKGGPDYNEQFF
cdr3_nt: TGCAGTGGCAAGGGAGGGCCCGATTACAATGAGCAGTTCTTC

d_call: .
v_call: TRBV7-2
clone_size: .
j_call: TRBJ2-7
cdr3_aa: CASSLARTNYEQYF
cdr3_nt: TGTGCCAGCAGCTTAGCGCGGACAAACTACGAGCAGTACTTC

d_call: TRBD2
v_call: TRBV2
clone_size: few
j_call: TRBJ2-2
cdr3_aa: CASSLAGGLAGELFF
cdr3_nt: TGTGCCAGCAGCCTAGCGGGAGGGCTGGCCGGGGAGCTGTTTTTT

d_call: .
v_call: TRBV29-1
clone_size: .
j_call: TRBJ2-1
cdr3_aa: CSVVGYNEQFF
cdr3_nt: TGCAGCGTTGTGGGGTACAATGAGCAGTTCTTC

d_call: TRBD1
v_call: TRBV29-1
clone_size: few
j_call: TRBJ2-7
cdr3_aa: CSAGTGVSYEQYF
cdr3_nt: TGCAGCGCCGGGACAGGGGTTAGCTACGAGCAGTACTTC

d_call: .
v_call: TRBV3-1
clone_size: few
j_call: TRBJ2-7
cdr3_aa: CASSLYPFYEQYF
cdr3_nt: TGTGCCAGCAGCCTATACCCGTTCTACGAGCAGTACTTC

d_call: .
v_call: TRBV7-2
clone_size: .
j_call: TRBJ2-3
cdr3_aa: CASRPQTTDTQYF
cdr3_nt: TGTGCCTCCCGCCCCCAGACCACAGATACGCAGTATTTT

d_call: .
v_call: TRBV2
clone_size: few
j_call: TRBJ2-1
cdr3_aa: CASSEARDEQFF
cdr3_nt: TGTGCCAGCAGTGAAGCTAGGGATGAGCAGTTCTTC

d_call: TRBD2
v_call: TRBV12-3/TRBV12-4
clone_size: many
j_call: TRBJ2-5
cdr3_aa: CASSLGAGVGETQYF
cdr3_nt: TGTGCCAGCAGTTTAGGGGCGGGGGTTGGGGAGACCCAGTACTTC

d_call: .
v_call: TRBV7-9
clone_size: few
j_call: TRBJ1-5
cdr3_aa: CASSFSYVSENQPQHF
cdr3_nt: TGTGCCAGCAGCTTTTCATATGTTAGCGAGAATCAGCCCCAGCATTTT

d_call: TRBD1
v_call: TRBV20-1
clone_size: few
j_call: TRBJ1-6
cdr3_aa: CSAREQGQRNSPLHF
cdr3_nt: TGCAGTGCTAGAGAACAGGGACAGCGTAATTCACCCCTCCACTTT

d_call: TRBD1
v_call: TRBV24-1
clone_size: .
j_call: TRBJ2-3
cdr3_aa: CATSDLGQGSTDTQYF
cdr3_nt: TGTGCCACCAGTGATTTGGGACAGGGGTCCACAGATACGCAGTATTTT

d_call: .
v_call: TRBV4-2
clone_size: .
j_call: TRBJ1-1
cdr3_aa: CASSPGLWVGEAFF
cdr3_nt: TGTGCCAGCAGCCCGGGCCTATGGGTTGGTGAAGCTTTCTTT

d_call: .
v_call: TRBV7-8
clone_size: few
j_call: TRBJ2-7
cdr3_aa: CASSPRTAFSYEQYF
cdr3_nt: TGTGCCAGCAGCCCACGGACGGCATTCTCCTACGAGCAGTACTTC

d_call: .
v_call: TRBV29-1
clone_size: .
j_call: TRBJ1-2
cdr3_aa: CSVEAPRGGYGYTF
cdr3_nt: TGCAGCGTTGAAGCCCCTCGGGGGGGCTATGGCTACACCTTC

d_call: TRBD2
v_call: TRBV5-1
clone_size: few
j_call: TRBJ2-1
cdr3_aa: CASSSSGTSHHNEQFF
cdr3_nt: TGCGCCAGCAGCTCCTCCGGGACTAGCCACCACAATGAGCAGTTCTTC

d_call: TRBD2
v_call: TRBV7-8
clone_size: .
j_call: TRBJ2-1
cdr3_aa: CASSLAGTSYNEQFF
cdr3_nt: TGTGCCAGCAGCTTAGCTGGGACTAGCTACAATGAGCAGTTCTTC

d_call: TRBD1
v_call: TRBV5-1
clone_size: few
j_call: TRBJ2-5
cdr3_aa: CASSIRDRETQYF
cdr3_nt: TGCGCCAGCAGTATCCGGGACAGGGAGACCCAGTACTTC

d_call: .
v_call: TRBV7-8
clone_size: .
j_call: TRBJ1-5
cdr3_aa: CASSLGQSTQPQHF
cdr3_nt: TGTGCCAGCAGCTTAGGGCAGTCCACCCAGCCCCAGCATTTT

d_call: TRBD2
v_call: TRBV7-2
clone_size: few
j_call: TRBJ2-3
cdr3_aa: CASSSLAGDTQYF
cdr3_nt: TGTGCCAGCAGCTCTTTAGCGGGAGATACGCAGTATTTT

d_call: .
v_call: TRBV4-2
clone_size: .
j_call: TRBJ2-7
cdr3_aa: CASRLDAREFTGEQYF
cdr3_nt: TGTGCCAGCCGACTGGACGCACGGGAGTTCACGGGGGAGCAGTACTTC

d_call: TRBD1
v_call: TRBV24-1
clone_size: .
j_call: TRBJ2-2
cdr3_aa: CATSDLGTGDTGELFF
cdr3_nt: TGTGCCACCAGTGATTTGGGGACAGGGGATACCGGGGAGCTGTTTTTT

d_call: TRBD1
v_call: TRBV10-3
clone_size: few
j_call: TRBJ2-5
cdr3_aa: CATQGGQTGPETQYF
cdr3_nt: TGTGCCACCCAAGGGGGCCAGACAGGGCCAGAGACCCAGTACTTC

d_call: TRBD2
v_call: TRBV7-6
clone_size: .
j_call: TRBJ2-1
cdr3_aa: CASSLMDGVRREIYNEQFF
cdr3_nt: TGTGCCAGCAGCTTAATGGACGGGGTCCGGCGGGAGATCTACAATGAGCAGTTCTTC

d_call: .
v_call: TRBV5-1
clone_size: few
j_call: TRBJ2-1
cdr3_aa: CASSLQDPYNEQFF
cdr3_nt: TGCGCCAGCAGCCTCCAAGATCCCTACAATGAGCAGTTCTTC

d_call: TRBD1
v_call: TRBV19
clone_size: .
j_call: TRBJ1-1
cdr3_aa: CASTMTGLNTEAFF
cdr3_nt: TGTGCCAGTACTATGACAGGGCTGAACACTGAAGCTTTCTTT

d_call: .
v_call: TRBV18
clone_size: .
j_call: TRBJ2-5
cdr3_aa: CASSPQAQETQYF
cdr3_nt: TGTGCCAGCTCACCCCAGGCCCAAGAGACCCAGTACTTC

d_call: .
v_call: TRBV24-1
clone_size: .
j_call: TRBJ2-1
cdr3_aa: CATSEVNEQFF
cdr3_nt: TGTGCCACCAGTGAGGTGAATGAGCAGTTCTTC

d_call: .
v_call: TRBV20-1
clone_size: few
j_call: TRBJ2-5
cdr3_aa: CSASHPQARDQYF
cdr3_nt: TGCAGTGCATCTCATCCACAGGCGAGGGACCAGTACTTC

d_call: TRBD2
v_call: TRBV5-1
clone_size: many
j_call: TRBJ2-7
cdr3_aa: CASSPAGTSGGNEQYF
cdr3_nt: TGCGCCAGCAGCCCCGCCGGGACTAGCGGGGGGAATGAGCAGTACTTC

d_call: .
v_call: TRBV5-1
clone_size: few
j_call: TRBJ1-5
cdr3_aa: CASSLKYSGSQSCNSNQPQHF
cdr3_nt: TGCGCCAGCAGCTTGAAGTACTCGGGGTCCCAGAGCTGCAATAGCAATCAGCCCCAGCATTTT

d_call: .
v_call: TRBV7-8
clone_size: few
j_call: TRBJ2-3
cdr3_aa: CASSQGQGWSDTQYF
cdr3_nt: TGTGCCAGCAGCCAGGGGCAGGGGTGGTCAGATACGCAGTATTTT

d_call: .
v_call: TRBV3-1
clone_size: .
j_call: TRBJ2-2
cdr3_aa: CASSHPPWGDPNLNTGELFF
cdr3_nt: TGTGCCAGCAGCCATCCCCCTTGGGGGGACCCGAACCTGAACACCGGGGAGCTGTTTTTT

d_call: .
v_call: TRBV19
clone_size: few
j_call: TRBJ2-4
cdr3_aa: CASRNNGKNIQYF
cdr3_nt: TGTGCCAGTAGGAACAACGGGAAAAACATTCAGTACTTC

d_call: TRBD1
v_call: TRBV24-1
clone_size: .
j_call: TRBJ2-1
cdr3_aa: CATSDRGADRAVF
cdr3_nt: TGTGCCACCAGTGACCGCGGGGCGGACAGGGCCGTCTTC

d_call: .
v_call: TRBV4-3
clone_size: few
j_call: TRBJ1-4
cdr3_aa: CASSLSAVTTNEKLFF
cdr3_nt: TGCGCCAGCAGCCTTTCGGCGGTTACAACTAATGAAAAACTGTTTTTT